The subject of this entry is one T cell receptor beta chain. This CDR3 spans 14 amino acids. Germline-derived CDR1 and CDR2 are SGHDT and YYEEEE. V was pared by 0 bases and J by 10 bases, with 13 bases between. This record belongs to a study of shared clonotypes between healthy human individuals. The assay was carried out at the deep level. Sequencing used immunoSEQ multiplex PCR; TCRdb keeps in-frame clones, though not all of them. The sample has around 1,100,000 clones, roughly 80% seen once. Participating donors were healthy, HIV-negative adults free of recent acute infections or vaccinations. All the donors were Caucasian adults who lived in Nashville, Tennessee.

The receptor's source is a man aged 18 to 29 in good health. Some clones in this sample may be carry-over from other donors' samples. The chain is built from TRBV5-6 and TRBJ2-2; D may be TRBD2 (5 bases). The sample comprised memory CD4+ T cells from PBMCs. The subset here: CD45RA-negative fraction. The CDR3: CASSLGLGRVELFF. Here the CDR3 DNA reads TGTGCCAGCAGCTTGGGCTTAGGGAGAGTGGAGCTGTTTTTT.